This is a list of T cell receptor beta chains from one sample in a study of blood T cells in healthy people across ages. Via MiXCR, TCRdb re-called the 5' RACE reads, giving one row per CDR3 protein. The sample lists around 1.7 million distinct CDR3 sequences; about 30% were seen once. The sequenced material came from blood. All receptors derive from a woman aged 25 to 45 in good health. CDR3s include the opening cysteine and the closing phenylalanine or tryptophan. Each record gives: D gene, J gene, clone size, V gene, CDR3 protein, CDR3 DNA. A D gene is named only where the DNA matches it firmly. Clone sizes are given selectively: once, few, many, or a class where the clone is expanded.

D gene: .; J gene: TRBJ1-1; clone size: once; V gene: TRBV5-1; CDR3 protein: CASSLFTGGDTEAFF; CDR3 DNA: TGCGCCAGCAGCTTGTTTACAGGCGGGGACACTGAAGCTTTCTTT
D gene: .; J gene: TRBJ2-3; clone size: .; V gene: TRBV6-4; CDR3 protein: CASSEVLGADTQYF; CDR3 DNA: TGTGCCAGCAGTGAGGTCCTCGGGGCAGATACGCAGTATTTT
D gene: TRBD2; J gene: TRBJ2-1; clone size: .; V gene: TRBV29-1; CDR3 protein: CSVEGTSGRAFYNEQFF; CDR3 DNA: TGCAGCGTTGAAGGGACTAGCGGGAGGGCCTTCTACAATGAGCAGTTCTTC
D gene: .; J gene: TRBJ2-5; clone size: few; V gene: TRBV5-1; CDR3 protein: CASSLVWGMGETQYF; CDR3 DNA: TGCGCCAGCAGCTTGGTCTGGGGCATGGGGGAGACCCAGTACTTC
D gene: TRBD2; J gene: TRBJ2-1; clone size: once; V gene: TRBV5-1; CDR3 protein: CASSSFPSGGPSYEQFF; CDR3 DNA: TGCGCCAGCAGCTCCTTCCCTAGCGGGGGCCCCTCCTACGAGCAGTTCTTC
D gene: .; J gene: TRBJ2-1; clone size: many; V gene: TRBV12-3/TRBV12-4; CDR3 protein: CASSYPQGSYNEQFF; CDR3 DNA: TGTGCCAGCTCGTATCCACAGGGCTCCTACAATGAGCAGTTCTTC
D gene: .; J gene: TRBJ2-5; clone size: few; V gene: TRBV30; CDR3 protein: CAWSTDEETQYF; CDR3 DNA: TGTGCCTGGAGTACAGACGAAGAGACCCAGTACTTC
D gene: .; J gene: TRBJ1-1; clone size: .; V gene: TRBV6-2/TRBV6-3; CDR3 protein: CASLRGLNTEAFF; CDR3 DNA: TGTGCCAGCCTTAGAGGCCTGAACACTGAAGCTTTCTTT
D gene: .; J gene: TRBJ2-7; clone size: .; V gene: TRBV9; CDR3 protein: CASSVDGPYEQYF; CDR3 DNA: TGTGCCAGCAGCGTAGACGGCCCCTACGAGCAGTACTTC
D gene: .; J gene: TRBJ2-1; clone size: .; V gene: TRBV5-1; CDR3 protein: CASIGAWVGNEQFF; CDR3 DNA: TGCGCCAGCATCGGCGCGTGGGTCGGCAATGAGCAGTTCTTC
D gene: TRBD2; J gene: TRBJ2-5; clone size: .; V gene: TRBV10-3; CDR3 protein: CAISERASGGLETQYF; CDR3 DNA: TGTGCCATCAGTGAGAGGGCTAGCGGGGGGCTGGAGACCCAGTACTTC
D gene: .; J gene: TRBJ2-5; clone size: .; V gene: TRBV20-1; CDR3 protein: CSARDPGGLQETQYF; CDR3 DNA: TGCAGTGCTAGAGATCCAGGGGGGCTACAAGAGACCCAGTACTTC
D gene: .; J gene: TRBJ2-1; clone size: .; V gene: TRBV19; CDR3 protein: CASSLFVDNEQFF; CDR3 DNA: TGTGCCAGTAGTTTGTTCGTTGACAATGAGCAGTTCTTC
D gene: .; J gene: TRBJ2-3; clone size: few; V gene: TRBV6-6; CDR3 protein: CASSYGRPADTQYF; CDR3 DNA: TGTGCCAGCAGTTACGGGAGACCAGCGGATACGCAGTATTTT
D gene: .; J gene: TRBJ1-2; clone size: .; V gene: TRBV6-6; CDR3 protein: CASRTVSAGYTF; CDR3 DNA: TGTGCCAGCAGGACGGTATCTGCGGGCTACACCTTC
D gene: .; J gene: TRBJ2-5; clone size: .; V gene: TRBV5-1; CDR3 protein: CASSFPRNAAQYF; CDR3 DNA: TGCGCCAGCAGCTTCCCCCGGAATGCGGCCCAGTACTTC
D gene: .; J gene: TRBJ1-1; clone size: .; V gene: TRBV12-3/TRBV12-4; CDR3 protein: CASSPGGSKTEAFF; CDR3 DNA: TGTGCCAGCAGTCCCGGAGGGTCTAAGACTGAAGCTTTCTTT
D gene: .; J gene: TRBJ2-2; clone size: few; V gene: TRBV7-9; CDR3 protein: CASSLLWNTGELFF; CDR3 DNA: TGTGCCAGCAGCTTACTCTGGAACACCGGGGAGCTGTTTTTT
D gene: .; J gene: TRBJ1-1; clone size: .; V gene: TRBV2; CDR3 protein: CAGSERGGRTNTEAFF; CDR3 DNA: TGTGCCGGCAGTGAACGCGGGGGTCGGACGAACACTGAAGCTTTCTTT
D gene: .; J gene: TRBJ2-1; clone size: many; V gene: TRBV29-1; CDR3 protein: CSVETGSQFF; CDR3 DNA: TGCAGCGTTGAGACGGGCTCGCAGTTCTTC
D gene: .; J gene: TRBJ2-7; clone size: few; V gene: TRBV5-1; CDR3 protein: CASSSLSGNYEQYF; CDR3 DNA: TGCGCCAGCAGCTCTTTATCGGGGAACTACGAGCAGTACTTC
D gene: TRBD2; J gene: TRBJ2-5; clone size: few; V gene: TRBV20-1; CDR3 protein: CSARAGEWGQETQYF; CDR3 DNA: TGCAGTGCTCGGGCGGGGGAGTGGGGTCAAGAGACCCAGTACTTC
D gene: .; J gene: TRBJ2-1; clone size: many; V gene: TRBV10-3; CDR3 protein: CAISEPGATQFF; CDR3 DNA: TGTGCCATCAGTGAGCCCGGGGCCACTCAGTTCTTC
D gene: .; J gene: TRBJ2-3; clone size: .; V gene: TRBV6-1; CDR3 protein: CTTSTAGADTDTQYF; CDR3 DNA: TGTACCACTTCGACAGCAGGGGCTGACACAGATACGCAGTATTTT
D gene: TRBD1; J gene: TRBJ1-5; clone size: .; V gene: TRBV7-9; CDR3 protein: CVSSLGTGNQPQHF; CDR3 DNA: TGTGTCAGCAGCTTAGGGACAGGCAATCAGCCCCAGCATTTT
D gene: TRBD2; J gene: TRBJ2-3; clone size: few; V gene: TRBV15; CDR3 protein: CATSTPRTSGSMDTQYF; CDR3 DNA: TGTGCCACCAGCACCCCCAGGACTAGCGGGAGTATGGATACGCAGTATTTT
D gene: .; J gene: TRBJ1-1; clone size: few; V gene: TRBV28; CDR3 protein: CASRNGRLEAFF; CDR3 DNA: TGTGCCAGCAGGAACGGACGGCTTGAAGCTTTCTTT
D gene: .; J gene: TRBJ1-2; clone size: few; V gene: TRBV18; CDR3 protein: CASSPAGTGFYDYTF; CDR3 DNA: TGTGCCAGCTCCCCTGCCGGGACTGGCTTTTATGACTACACCTTC
D gene: .; J gene: TRBJ1-2; clone size: .; V gene: TRBV20-1; CDR3 protein: CSARQRGGNYGYTF; CDR3 DNA: TGCAGTGCTAGACAACGGGGGGGTAACTATGGCTACACCTTC
D gene: TRBD2; J gene: TRBJ2-1; clone size: few; V gene: TRBV5-6; CDR3 protein: CASSAGLAGGSEQFF; CDR3 DNA: TGTGCCAGCAGCGCCGGACTAGCGGGAGGCTCTGAGCAGTTCTTC
D gene: .; J gene: TRBJ2-3; clone size: .; V gene: TRBV5-1; CDR3 protein: CASSPVSVGSDTQYF; CDR3 DNA: TGCGCCAGCAGCCCGGTGTCAGTAGGGTCAGATACGCAGTATTTT
D gene: .; J gene: TRBJ2-5; clone size: .; V gene: TRBV4-1; CDR3 protein: CAGSQDGGETQYF; CDR3 DNA: TGCGCCGGCAGCCAAGATGGCGGGGAGACCCAGTACTTC
D gene: .; J gene: TRBJ1-5; clone size: .; V gene: TRBV20-1; CDR3 protein: CSARGIQGDSNQPQHF; CDR3 DNA: TGCAGTGCTAGAGGCATTCAGGGTGATAGCAATCAGCCCCAGCATTTT
D gene: .; J gene: TRBJ1-4; clone size: few; V gene: TRBV20-1; CDR3 protein: CRTKRAATNEKLFF; CDR3 DNA: TGCAGGACAAAAAGGGCGGCAACTAATGAAAAACTGTTTTTT
D gene: .; J gene: TRBJ1-2; clone size: .; V gene: TRBV20-1; CDR3 protein: CSARPAGFLNYGYTF; CDR3 DNA: TGCAGTGCTAGACCGGCAGGATTTCTTAACTATGGCTACACCTTC
D gene: TRBD2; J gene: TRBJ2-7; clone size: many; V gene: TRBV7-2; CDR3 protein: CASGEGGGTYEQYF; CDR3 DNA: TGTGCCAGCGGGGAGGGCGGGGGAACTTACGAGCAGTACTTC
D gene: TRBD1; J gene: TRBJ1-5; clone size: .; V gene: TRBV20-1; CDR3 protein: CSARVGSPGQGDQPQHF; CDR3 DNA: TGCAGTGCTAGAGTTGGGTCTCCGGGACAGGGGGATCAGCCCCAGCATTTT
D gene: .; J gene: TRBJ1-2; clone size: few; V gene: TRBV5-1; CDR3 protein: CASSHPTANYGYTF; CDR3 DNA: TGCGCCAGCAGCCATCCGACAGCTAACTATGGCTACACCTTC
D gene: .; J gene: TRBJ1-5; clone size: .; V gene: TRBV27; CDR3 protein: CASSFGGWQPQHF; CDR3 DNA: TGTGCCAGCAGTTTTGGGGGATGGCAGCCCCAGCATTTT
D gene: .; J gene: TRBJ1-1; clone size: once; V gene: TRBV12-3/TRBV12-4; CDR3 protein: CASRDSREAEAFF; CDR3 DNA: TGTGCCAGCAGAGATTCAAGGGAAGCTGAAGCTTTCTTT
D gene: .; J gene: TRBJ1-2; clone size: many; V gene: TRBV7-2; CDR3 protein: CASSLSGGSYGYTF; CDR3 DNA: TGTGCCAGCAGCTTATCTGGGGGTTCCTATGGCTACACCTTC
D gene: TRBD2; J gene: TRBJ2-3; clone size: .; V gene: TRBV18; CDR3 protein: CASSPAFSGSGTDTQYF; CDR3 DNA: TGTGCCAGCTCTCCCGCCTTTAGCGGGAGCGGCACAGATACGCAGTATTTT
D gene: TRBD2; J gene: TRBJ2-3; clone size: few; V gene: TRBV28; CDR3 protein: CASSLWGSGGGSTDTQYF; CDR3 DNA: TGTGCCAGCAGTTTATGGGGTTCTGGCGGGGGGAGTACAGATACGCAGTATTTT
D gene: .; J gene: TRBJ2-7; clone size: many; V gene: TRBV20-1; CDR3 protein: CSAYPDFSYEQYF; CDR3 DNA: TGCAGTGCTTATCCGGACTTCTCCTACGAGCAGTACTTC
D gene: .; J gene: TRBJ1-1; clone size: .; V gene: TRBV9; CDR3 protein: CASSGGSLNTEAFF; CDR3 DNA: TGTGCCAGCAGCGGGGGCAGCCTGAACACTGAAGCTTTCTTT
D gene: TRBD1; J gene: TRBJ2-7; clone size: .; V gene: TRBV13; CDR3 protein: CATKRDRGSYEQYF; CDR3 DNA: TGTGCCACTAAGAGGGACAGAGGTTCCTACGAGCAGTACTTC
D gene: .; J gene: TRBJ2-1; clone size: .; V gene: TRBV7-2; CDR3 protein: CASSPELLDEQFF; CDR3 DNA: TGTGCCAGCAGCCCAGAACTCCTCGATGAGCAGTTCTTC
D gene: TRBD2; J gene: TRBJ2-1; clone size: few; V gene: TRBV9; CDR3 protein: CASSLRGGGETNEQFF; CDR3 DNA: TGTGCCAGCAGCTTACGCGGGGGGGGAGAAACCAATGAGCAGTTCTTC
D gene: TRBD2; J gene: TRBJ2-5; clone size: .; V gene: TRBV5-1; CDR3 protein: CANSLEPSGGAETQYF; CDR3 DNA: TGCGCCAACAGCTTGGAACCTAGCGGGGGGGCCGAGACCCAGTACTTC
D gene: TRBD2; J gene: TRBJ2-3; clone size: few; V gene: TRBV20-1; CDR3 protein: CSARGISGGGAADTQYF; CDR3 DNA: TGCAGTGCTAGAGGCATTTCTGGCGGGGGGGCCGCAGATACGCAGTATTTT
D gene: .; J gene: TRBJ1-2; clone size: .; V gene: TRBV5-1; CDR3 protein: CASSPTGTGIDRHGYTF; CDR3 DNA: TGCGCCAGCAGCCCAACCGGTACAGGTATAGATCGGCATGGCTACACCTTC
D gene: .; J gene: TRBJ1-5; clone size: few; V gene: TRBV20-1; CDR3 protein: CSARDPGRTSYSNQPQHF; CDR3 DNA: TGCAGTGCTAGAGATCCGGGACGGACTTCTTATAGCAATCAGCCCCAGCATTTT
D gene: .; J gene: TRBJ1-5; clone size: once; V gene: TRBV7-9; CDR3 protein: CASSLAGEHQPQHF; CDR3 DNA: TGTGCCAGCAGCTTAGCGGGAGAGCATCAGCCCCAGCATTTT
D gene: .; J gene: TRBJ2-5; clone size: few; V gene: TRBV9; CDR3 protein: CASSVSTNHRETQYF; CDR3 DNA: TGTGCCAGCAGCGTCTCGACAAACCATCGAGAGACCCAGTACTTC
D gene: .; J gene: TRBJ1-1; clone size: .; V gene: TRBV3-1; CDR3 protein: CASRYTGLGENTEAFF; CDR3 DNA: TGTGCCAGCAGGTACACAGGCCTGGGGGAGAACACTGAAGCTTTCTTT
D gene: .; J gene: TRBJ1-1; clone size: .; V gene: TRBV7-6; CDR3 protein: CASGRTGITEAFF; CDR3 DNA: TGTGCCAGCGGCCGAACGGGGATCACTGAAGCTTTCTTT